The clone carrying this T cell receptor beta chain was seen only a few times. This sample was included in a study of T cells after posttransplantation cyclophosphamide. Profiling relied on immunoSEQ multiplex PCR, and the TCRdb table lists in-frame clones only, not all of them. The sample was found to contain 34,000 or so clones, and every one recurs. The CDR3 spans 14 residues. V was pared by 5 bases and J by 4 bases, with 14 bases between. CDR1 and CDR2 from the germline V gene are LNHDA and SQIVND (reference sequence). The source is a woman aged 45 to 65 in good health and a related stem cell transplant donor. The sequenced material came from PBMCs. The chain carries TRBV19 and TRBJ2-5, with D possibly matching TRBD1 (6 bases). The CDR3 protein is CASSSTGITETQYF. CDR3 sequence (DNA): TGTGCCAGTAGTTCAACAGGGATAACAGAGACCCAGTACTTC.